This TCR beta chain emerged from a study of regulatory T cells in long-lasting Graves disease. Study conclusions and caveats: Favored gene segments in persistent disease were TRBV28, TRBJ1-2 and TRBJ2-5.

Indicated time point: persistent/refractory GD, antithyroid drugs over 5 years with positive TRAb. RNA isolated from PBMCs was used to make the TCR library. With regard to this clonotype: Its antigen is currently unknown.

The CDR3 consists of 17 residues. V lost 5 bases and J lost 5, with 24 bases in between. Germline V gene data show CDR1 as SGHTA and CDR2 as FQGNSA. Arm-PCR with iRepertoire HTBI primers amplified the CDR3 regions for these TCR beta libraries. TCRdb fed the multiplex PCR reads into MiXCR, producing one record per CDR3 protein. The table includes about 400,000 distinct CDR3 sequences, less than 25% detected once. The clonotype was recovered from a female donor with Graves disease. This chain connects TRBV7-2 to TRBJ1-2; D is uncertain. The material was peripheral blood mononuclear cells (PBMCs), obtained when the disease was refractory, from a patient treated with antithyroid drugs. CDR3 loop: CASSLDRFPQKMYGYTF. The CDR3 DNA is TGTGCCAGCAGCCTAGACCGGTTCCCACAGAAGATGTATGGCTACACCTTC.